These T cell receptor beta chains were read from a single sample in a study of technical replicates of blood from a handful of donors. This table comes from immunoSEQ multiplex PCR, and its TCRdb copy is limited to in-frame clones, with some not included. Of some 93,000 clones listed, 95% are singletons. Sequencing was performed on T cells isolated from PBMCs. Receptors originate from a human donor in good health. Each CDR3 is given with its conserved first and last residue. Fields, in order: clone size, V gene, J gene, D gene, CDR3 DNA, CDR3 protein. A D gene is named only where the DNA matches it firmly. Rows give clone size only sometimes, using once, few, many, or a class for an expanded clone.

abundance: -; v_gene: TRBV19; j_gene: TRBJ2-3; d_gene: TRBD2; CDR3nt: TGTGCCAGTAGTTCTAGCGGGAGCAGGAATACGCAGTATTTT; CDR3aa: CASSSSGSRNTQYF
abundance: -; v_gene: TRBV6-1; j_gene: TRBJ2-3; d_gene: -; CDR3nt: TGTGCCAGCAGTATGACTAGTTTGTTAACAGATACGCAGTATTTT; CDR3aa: CASSMTSLLTDTQYF
abundance: -; v_gene: TRBV7-2; j_gene: TRBJ2-7; d_gene: TRBD2; CDR3nt: TGTGCCAGCAGCTCCCGGGGGGGCCAGCAGTACTTC; CDR3aa: CASSSRGGQQYF
abundance: -; v_gene: TRBV4-2; j_gene: TRBJ1-3; d_gene: TRBD1; CDR3nt: TGTGCCAGCAGCCTGGACAGGACCTCTGGAAACACCATATATTTT; CDR3aa: CASSLDRTSGNTIYF
abundance: -; v_gene: TRBV10-2; j_gene: TRBJ2-7; d_gene: TRBD2; CDR3nt: TGCGCCGCAGCGGGAGCCTCCTACGAGCAGTACTTC; CDR3aa: CAAAGASYEQYF
abundance: -; v_gene: TRBV4-1; j_gene: TRBJ2-1; d_gene: TRBD2; CDR3nt: TGCGCCAGCAGTCGCGGGCGGGGGTTCTACAATGAGCAGTTCTTC; CDR3aa: CASSRGRGFYNEQFF
abundance: -; v_gene: TRBV6-1; j_gene: TRBJ2-4; d_gene: -; CDR3nt: TGTGCCAGCAGTGAACTGGAGGGGCGCGGTTTGAACATTCAGTACTTC; CDR3aa: CASSELEGRGLNIQYF
abundance: -; v_gene: TRBV15; j_gene: TRBJ2-1; d_gene: -; CDR3nt: TGTGCCACCAGCAGAGATCAGCTAGCGAGATCTGTTAACAATGAGCAGTTCTTC; CDR3aa: CATSRDQLARSVNNEQFF
abundance: -; v_gene: TRBV2; j_gene: TRBJ1-1; d_gene: -; CDR3nt: TGTGCCAGCAGTGCAGGGGCGAACACTGAAGCTTTCTTT; CDR3aa: CASSAGANTEAFF
abundance: -; v_gene: TRBV9; j_gene: TRBJ1-1; d_gene: TRBD1; CDR3nt: TGTGCCAGCAGCGTAGCAAACGACAGGGCGAACACTGAAGCTTTCTTT; CDR3aa: CASSVANDRANTEAFF
abundance: -; v_gene: TRBV5-1; j_gene: TRBJ1-4; d_gene: -; CDR3nt: TGCGCCAGCAGCTTAGACAGTAGGAGAATACGTGATGAAAAACTGTTTTTT; CDR3aa: CASSLDSRRIRDEKLFF
abundance: -; v_gene: TRBV4-1; j_gene: TRBJ2-3; d_gene: TRBD1; CDR3nt: TGCGCCAGCAGCCAGAACAGGGGGCTTGGCACAGATACGCAGTATTTT; CDR3aa: CASSQNRGLGTDTQYF
abundance: -; v_gene: TRBV29-1; j_gene: TRBJ2-5; d_gene: -; CDR3nt: TGCAGCGTGGAACTTCAGGCTAGCGCCAAAGAGACCCAGTACTTC; CDR3aa: CSVELQASAKETQYF
abundance: once; v_gene: TRBV6-1; j_gene: TRBJ1-3; d_gene: -; CDR3nt: TGTGCCAGCAGTGAAGGACAGTTCTTTTCGGGAAACACCATATATTTT; CDR3aa: CASSEGQFFSGNTIYF
abundance: -; v_gene: TRBV5-8; j_gene: TRBJ1-1; d_gene: -; CDR3nt: TGTGCCAGCAGCCAGAGATGGGAGATGGCTTTCTTT; CDR3aa: CASSQRWEMAFF
abundance: once; v_gene: TRBV6-5; j_gene: TRBJ2-5; d_gene: -; CDR3nt: TGTGCCAGCAGTTACCGCGCCCCCGGGACTCCAGAGACCCAGTACTTC; CDR3aa: CASSYRAPGTPETQYF
abundance: -; v_gene: TRBV30; j_gene: TRBJ1-4; d_gene: TRBD1; CDR3nt: TGTGCCTGGAGTTTACAGGGGCGTAATGAAAAACTGTTTTTT; CDR3aa: CAWSLQGRNEKLFF
abundance: -; v_gene: TRBV4-1; j_gene: TRBJ1-1; d_gene: TRBD1; CDR3nt: TGCGCCAGCAGCCAAGTTGGACAGGGGAACACTGAAGCTTTCTTT; CDR3aa: CASSQVGQGNTEAFF
abundance: -; v_gene: TRBV10-1; j_gene: TRBJ1-3; d_gene: TRBD1; CDR3nt: TGCGCCAGCAGTGGACCGGGACAGGGCATCAGTTCTGGAAACACCATATATTTT; CDR3aa: CASSGPGQGISSGNTIYF
abundance: -; v_gene: TRBV5-8; j_gene: TRBJ2-5; d_gene: TRBD1; CDR3nt: TGTGCCAGCAGCTACGGACAGGGGGCTGGAGAGACCCAGTACTTC; CDR3aa: CASSYGQGAGETQYF
abundance: once; v_gene: TRBV10-3; j_gene: TRBJ1-5; d_gene: TRBD1; CDR3nt: TGTGCCATCTCCGAACAGGGGGCGTCTCAGCCCCAGCATTTT; CDR3aa: CAISEQGASQPQHF
abundance: -; v_gene: TRBV11-2; j_gene: TRBJ2-1; d_gene: -; CDR3nt: TGTGCCAGCAGCTTGTTCAGGGGCTCTAATGAGCAGTTCTTC; CDR3aa: CASSLFRGSNEQFF
abundance: -; v_gene: TRBV7-6; j_gene: TRBJ2-5; d_gene: TRBD2; CDR3nt: TGTGCCAGCAGCTCACAGCGGGGCCAAGAGACCCAGTACTTC; CDR3aa: CASSSQRGQETQYF
abundance: -; v_gene: TRBV19; j_gene: TRBJ1-1; d_gene: TRBD1; CDR3nt: TGTGCCAGTAGTAGGACAGGGGTTCGCACTGAAGCTTTCTTT; CDR3aa: CASSRTGVRTEAFF
abundance: -; v_gene: TRBV28; j_gene: TRBJ2-5; d_gene: TRBD1; CDR3nt: TGTGCCAGCAGTCTAACGGACAGGGCGGGCCAAGAGACCCAGTACTTC; CDR3aa: CASSLTDRAGQETQYF
abundance: -; v_gene: TRBV30; j_gene: TRBJ1-5; d_gene: TRBD1; CDR3nt: TGTGCCTGGAGTGTACGGACAGGGGGCCGGCAGCCCCAGCATTTT; CDR3aa: CAWSVRTGGRQPQHF
abundance: -; v_gene: TRBV7-2; j_gene: TRBJ2-3; d_gene: -; CDR3nt: TGTGCCAGCAAGGGGGGGAACACAGATACGCAGTATTTT; CDR3aa: CASKGGNTDTQYF
abundance: -; v_gene: TRBV2; j_gene: TRBJ2-2; d_gene: -; CDR3nt: TGTGCCAGCAGTGGGGCCGGGGACACCGGGGAGCTGTTTTTT; CDR3aa: CASSGAGDTGELFF
abundance: -; v_gene: TRBV5-1; j_gene: TRBJ2-2; d_gene: -; CDR3nt: TGCGCCAGCAGCTTGAGCACGCTCACCGGGGAGCTGTTTTTT; CDR3aa: CASSLSTLTGELFF
abundance: -; v_gene: TRBV16; j_gene: TRBJ1-2; d_gene: -; CDR3nt: TGTGCCAGCAGCCAAGACAGAGTCTATGGCTACACCTTC; CDR3aa: CASSQDRVYGYTF
abundance: once; v_gene: TRBV7-9; j_gene: TRBJ2-7; d_gene: TRBD1; CDR3nt: TGTGCCAGCAGCCGGACAGGGGAAACCTACGAGCAGTACTTC; CDR3aa: CASSRTGETYEQYF
abundance: -; v_gene: TRBV2; j_gene: TRBJ2-2; d_gene: -; CDR3nt: TGTGCCAGCAAGGAGGGGCTTGACAGGGAATACACCGGGGAGCTGTTTTTT; CDR3aa: CASKEGLDREYTGELFF
abundance: -; v_gene: TRBV7-2; j_gene: TRBJ2-7; d_gene: TRBD1; CDR3nt: TGTGCCAGCAGCACGCAGACAGGGACCGAGCAGTACTTC; CDR3aa: CASSTQTGTEQYF
abundance: -; v_gene: TRBV4-1; j_gene: TRBJ2-1; d_gene: TRBD2; CDR3nt: TGCGCCAGCAGCCATATTTCAGGACTAGCGGGAACATACAATGAGCAGTTCTTC; CDR3aa: CASSHISGLAGTYNEQFF
abundance: -; v_gene: TRBV6-1; j_gene: TRBJ2-2; d_gene: TRBD1; CDR3nt: TGTGCCAGCACCGGGACAGTCACCGGGGAGCTGTTTTTT; CDR3aa: CASTGTVTGELFF
abundance: -; v_gene: TRBV6-5; j_gene: TRBJ1-2; d_gene: -; CDR3nt: TGTGCCAGCACCGAACTCCCGAACTATGGCTACACCTTC; CDR3aa: CASTELPNYGYTF
abundance: few; v_gene: TRBV6-1; j_gene: TRBJ2-7; d_gene: TRBD2; CDR3nt: TGTGCCAGCAGGGTAGCGGGAACCTACGAGCAGTACTTC; CDR3aa: CASRVAGTYEQYF
abundance: -; v_gene: TRBV5-1; j_gene: TRBJ2-1; d_gene: -; CDR3nt: TGCGCCAGCAGCACAGGGACCCTTAGCTCCTACAATGAGCAGTTCTTC; CDR3aa: CASSTGTLSSYNEQFF
abundance: -; v_gene: TRBV11-2; j_gene: TRBJ2-5; d_gene: -; CDR3nt: TGTGCCAGCAGCTTGACATACCAAGAGACCCAGTACTTC; CDR3aa: CASSLTYQETQYF
abundance: -; v_gene: TRBV9; j_gene: TRBJ2-7; d_gene: -; CDR3nt: TGTGCCAGCAGCGTAAGGGCCGGGAGCCACGAGCAGTACTTC; CDR3aa: CASSVRAGSHEQYF
abundance: -; v_gene: TRBV29-1; j_gene: TRBJ1-1; d_gene: TRBD1; CDR3nt: TGCAGCGTTTTTGAGGGGGCCCCTGAAGCTTTCTTT; CDR3aa: CSVFEGAPEAFF
abundance: -; v_gene: TRBV7-9; j_gene: TRBJ2-5; d_gene: -; CDR3nt: TGTGCCAGCAGCCCATACGACTACGAGACCCAGTACTTC; CDR3aa: CASSPYDYETQYF
abundance: -; v_gene: TRBV27; j_gene: TRBJ1-2; d_gene: -; CDR3nt: TGTGCCAGCAGCCCAAGCGGGTATGGCTACACCTTC; CDR3aa: CASSPSGYGYTF
abundance: -; v_gene: TRBV14; j_gene: TRBJ2-7; d_gene: -; CDR3nt: TGTGCCAGCAGCCATGCTGGTTCCTCCAGGCACTTC; CDR3aa: CASSHAGSSRHF
abundance: -; v_gene: TRBV6-4; j_gene: TRBJ2-3; d_gene: TRBD1; CDR3nt: TGTGCCAGCAGTGACGGGACAGGGGGCGCAGATACGCAGTATTTT; CDR3aa: CASSDGTGGADTQYF
abundance: -; v_gene: TRBV27; j_gene: TRBJ1-5; d_gene: TRBD1; CDR3nt: TGTGCCAGCAGTTTGAATTTCAGGGGGAGCAATCAGCCCCAGCATTTT; CDR3aa: CASSLNFRGSNQPQHF
abundance: -; v_gene: TRBV28; j_gene: TRBJ2-7; d_gene: TRBD1; CDR3nt: TGTGCCAGCATTTCCCGGACAGGGGAGGGGGTTGTAGCCTACGAGCAGTACTTC; CDR3aa: CASISRTGEGVVAYEQYF
abundance: few; v_gene: TRBV30; j_gene: TRBJ1-1; d_gene: -; CDR3nt: TGTGCCTGGGGCTACGGGAGACCGAACACTGAAGCTTTCTTT; CDR3aa: CAWGYGRPNTEAFF
abundance: -; v_gene: TRBV5-1; j_gene: TRBJ2-1; d_gene: -; CDR3nt: TGCGCCAGCAGCTCCCCCACGACAAAGGTCGATGAGCAGTTCTTC; CDR3aa: CASSSPTTKVDEQFF